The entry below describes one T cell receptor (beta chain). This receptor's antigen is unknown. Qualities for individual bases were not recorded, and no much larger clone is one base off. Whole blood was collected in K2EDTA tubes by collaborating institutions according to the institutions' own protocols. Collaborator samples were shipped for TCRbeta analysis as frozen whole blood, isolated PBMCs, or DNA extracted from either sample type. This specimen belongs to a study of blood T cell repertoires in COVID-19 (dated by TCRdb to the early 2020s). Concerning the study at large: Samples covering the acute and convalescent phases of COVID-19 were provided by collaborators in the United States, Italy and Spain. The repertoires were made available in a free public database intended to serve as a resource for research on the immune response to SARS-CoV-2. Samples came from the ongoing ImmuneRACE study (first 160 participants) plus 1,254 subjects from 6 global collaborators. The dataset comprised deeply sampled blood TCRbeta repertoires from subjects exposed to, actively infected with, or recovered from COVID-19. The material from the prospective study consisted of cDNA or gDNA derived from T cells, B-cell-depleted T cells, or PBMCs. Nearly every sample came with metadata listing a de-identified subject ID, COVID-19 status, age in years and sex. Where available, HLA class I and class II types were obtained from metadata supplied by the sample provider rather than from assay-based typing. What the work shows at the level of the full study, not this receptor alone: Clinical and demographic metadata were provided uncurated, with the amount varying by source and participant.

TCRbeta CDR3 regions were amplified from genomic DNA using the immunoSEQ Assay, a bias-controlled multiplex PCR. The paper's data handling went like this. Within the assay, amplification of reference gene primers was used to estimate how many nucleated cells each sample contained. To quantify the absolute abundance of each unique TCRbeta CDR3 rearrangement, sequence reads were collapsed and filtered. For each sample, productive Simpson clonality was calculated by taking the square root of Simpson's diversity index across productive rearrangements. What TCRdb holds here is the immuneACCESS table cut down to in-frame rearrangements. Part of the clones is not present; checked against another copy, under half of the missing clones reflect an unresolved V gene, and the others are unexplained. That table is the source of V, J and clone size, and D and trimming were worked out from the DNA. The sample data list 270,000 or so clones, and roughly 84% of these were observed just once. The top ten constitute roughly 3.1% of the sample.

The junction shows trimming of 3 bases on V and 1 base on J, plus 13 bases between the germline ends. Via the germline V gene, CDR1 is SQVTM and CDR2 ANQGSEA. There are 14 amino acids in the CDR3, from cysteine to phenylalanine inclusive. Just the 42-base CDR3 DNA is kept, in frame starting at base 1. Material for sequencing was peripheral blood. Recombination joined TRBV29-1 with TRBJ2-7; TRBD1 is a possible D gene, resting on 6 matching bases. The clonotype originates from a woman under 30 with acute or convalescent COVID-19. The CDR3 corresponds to CSVEPTGESYEQYF. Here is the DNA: TGCAGCGTTGAGCCGACAGGAGAGTCCTACGAGCAGTACTTC.